The T cell receptor (beta chain) under discussion was sequenced for a study of CD4+ T cells in melanoma. V was clipped by 3 bases and J by 7 bases; unmatched bases: 9. Per the germline V gene, CDR1 is MGHRA and CDR2 is YSYEKL. CDR3 size: 17 residues. Only in-frame clones appear in the TCRdb table, and some are missing; sequencing was by immunoSEQ multiplex PCR. Of over 9,000 clones in the sample, approximately 70% were seen once. Concerning this clone itself: The antigen is unknown.

Points from the study as a whole: In melanoma, neoantigen-specific CD4+ T cells reportedly differed in differentiation state. CD8+ T cell, macrophage and B cell function reportedly correlated with neoantigen-specific CD4+ T cells.

The origin of this receptor is a human donor with melanoma. The V call is TRBV4-1, the J call TRBJ2-1, with 13 nucleotides matching TRBD2. The material sequenced was cells from a culture (not recorded whether cultured in vitro). In nucleotides, the CDR3 is TGCGCCAGCAGCCAGACACCTACTAGCGGGGGGGGAAATGAGCAGTTCTTC. Translating gives CASSQTPTSGGGNEQFF.